This entry is about one T cell receptor (beta chain). Antigen specificity is unknown. Measured with immunoSEQ multiplex PCR; TCRdb has only the in-frame clones, and not every one. The profile shows 100,000 to 150,000 clones, roughly nine tenths of them singletons. V was pared by 2 bases and J by 5 bases, with 10 bases between. Germline V gives CDR1 MNHEY, CDR2 SVGAGI. This CDR3 spans 14 amino acids. This sample was included in a study of T cell responses to AZD1222 COVID-19 vaccine. Across the whole study: Pooled in the analysis were second doses at about 4 or about 12 weeks.

Broader study findings: AZD1222 recipients seropositive at baseline numbered only 5 to 7. Repertoires were sampled only after the peak T cell response. CD4 TCRs associated with vaccination spanned spike, dominating at 160-218 and 743-854.

The chain joins TRBV6-5 to TRBJ1-5; D is perhaps TRBD1 (5 bases). The origin of this receptor is an adult in good health. The sequencing used peripheral blood, collected on day 0 of AZD1222 vaccination. CDR3 bases: TGTGCCAGCAGTTACGGGGCAGGAGATCAGCCCCAGCATTTT. It is translated as CASSYGAGDQPQHF.